This T cell receptor beta chain was identified in a study of T cell responses to AZD1222 COVID-19 vaccine. Study findings and constraints: Scientists sampled the repertoires only once the peak T cell response had passed. Baseline seropositivity occurred in only a handful of AZD1222 recipients. Two AZD1222 administrations were followed by greater Spike-specific TCR breadth and depth. Reports indicate that nearly half of spike-specific TCRs are directed at unmutated variant regions.

Comment on this clone: Antigen specificity is unknown.

TCRdb's copy holds only in-frame clones and misses some; the assay was immunoSEQ multiplex PCR. The sample records about 120,000 clones, roughly 92% being singletons. CDR3 length equals 16 residues. Germline V gives CDR1 SGDLS, CDR2 YYNGEE. The junction had 9 bases not matched to a gene; V was cut back by 0 bases and J by 5 bases. V usage is TRBV9 and J usage is TRBJ1-2, with 8 bases matching TRBD1. This sequence was found in an adult who received the AZD1222 COVID-19 vaccine. This specimen consisted of peripheral blood, obtained 28 days after the second AZD1222 dose. CDR3 amino acids: CASSVVPTGEWYGYTF. The CDR3 nucleotides read TGTGCCAGCAGCGTAGTCCCGACAGGGGAGTGGTATGGCTACACCTTC.